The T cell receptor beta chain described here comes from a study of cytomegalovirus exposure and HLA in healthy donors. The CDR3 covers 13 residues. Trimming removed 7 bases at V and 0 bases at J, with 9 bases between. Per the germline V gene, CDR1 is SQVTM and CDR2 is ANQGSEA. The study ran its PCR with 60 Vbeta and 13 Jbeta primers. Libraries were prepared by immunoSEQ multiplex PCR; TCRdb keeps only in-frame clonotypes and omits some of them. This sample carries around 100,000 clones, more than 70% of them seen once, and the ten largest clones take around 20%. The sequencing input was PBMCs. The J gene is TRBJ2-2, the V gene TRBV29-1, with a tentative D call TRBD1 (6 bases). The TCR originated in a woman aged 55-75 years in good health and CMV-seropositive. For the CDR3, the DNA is TGCAGCGCCGGACAGTCGAACACCGGGGAGCTGTTTTTT. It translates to CSAGQSNTGELFF.